This T cell receptor beta chain is drawn from a study of T cell responses to AZD1222 COVID-19 vaccine. Regarding the study as a whole: Unmutated variant regions are reportedly the target of nearly half of TCRs that are spike-specific. Spike-wide coverage was observed for vaccine-associated CD4 TCRs, with dominant responses at 160-218 and 743-854. There were mostly white British donors and more females than males, and clonal diversity was possibly underestimated.

TCRdb keeps only in-frame clones here, not all; method: immunoSEQ multiplex PCR. This table has more than 110,000 clones, more than 85% appearing once. About this clone itself: The antigen remains unidentified.

This TCR derives from an adult in good health. The sequencing here drew on peripheral blood, taken on day 0 of AZD1222 vaccination.

In DNA form, the CDR3 reads TGTGCCAGCAGCTTGAAGGTCCAGGCTAGCACAGATACGCAGTATTTT. Protein: CASSLKVQASTDTQYF. The chain employs TRBV5-4 and TRBJ2-3; D call uncertain. The CDR3 has 16 residues. Trimming cost V 1 base and J 0 bases, with 12 bases left between them. The germline CDR1 and CDR2 sequences are SGHNT and YYREEE (reference sequence). Full variable domain (remainder filled in from reference TRBV5-4 and TRBJ2-3): ETGVTQSPTHLIKTRGQQVTLRCSSQSGHNTVSWYQQALGQGPQFIFQYYREEENGRGNFPPRFSGLQFPNYSSELNVNALELDDSALYLCASSLKVQASTDTQYFGPGTRLTVL.